This T cell receptor (beta chain) was profiled in a study of CD8 T cells in Susac syndrome. An input of roughly 0.45 to 1 ug of RNA was subjected to reverse transcription using random hexamers. TCRdb reprocessed the immunoSEQ multiplex PCR reads with MiXCR, giving one entry per CDR3 protein. The sample consists of fewer than 150,000 distinct CDR3 sequences, over 85% of them appearing once. The CDR3 spans 14 residues. Germline CDR1 SQVTM, CDR2 ANQGSEA. Deletions cut 6 bases from V and 0 bases from J, with 12 bases between. The receptor comes from a human donor in good health. Sequencing used CD8+ T cells from PBMCs. J is TRBJ2-1 and V is TRBV29-1, with D uncertain. The DNA for the CDR3 is TGCAGCGTGCCGGACCAGAGCTCCTACAATGAGCAGTTCTTC. The encoded protein is CSVPDQSSYNEQFF.